This T cell receptor beta chain is from a study of memory CD4+ T cells and cytomegalovirus serostatus. The wider study: This sample comes from healthy Belgian adults, 9 CMV seropositive, around 26 seronegative.

Produced via immunoSEQ multiplex PCR; TCRdb's table is partial and in-frame only. The table records about 48,000 clones, roughly 78% of them present only once. Regarding this clone: The target antigen is unknown.

Study-wide findings and caveats: Each of approximately 69 CMV-associated TCRbeta sequences occurred in one to five individuals.

Single viable CD3+CD4+CD8-CD45RO+ cells were sorted as the memory CD4+ T cells. Sequencing input: memory CD4+ T cells from blood. The source of this sequence is an adult in good health and CMV-seronegative.

CDR3 nucleotide sequence: TGTGCCAGCAGTTTAGAGGGCGGGAGGATAGATACGCAGTATTTT. It translates to CASSLEGGRIDTQYF. The V and J genes are TRBV27 and TRBJ2-3, with TRBD2 identical over 8 bases. There are 15 residues in the CDR3. Trimming removed 2 bases from V and 5 bases from J; junction bases left unmatched: 6. The germline V gene has CDR1 MNHEY and CDR2 SMNVEV (reference sequence).